This T cell receptor beta chain came from a study of cytomegalovirus exposure and HLA in healthy donors. Study details: Genetic ancestry analysis placed over 75% of the 398 donors that were genotyped in the Caucasian-associated cluster. Study results and limitations: Certain sequence variants were highly shared and formed a cluster, and this cluster was likely a sequencing artifact.

The PCR made use of 60 Vbeta and 13 Jbeta primers. Repertoires were generated with immunoSEQ multiplex PCR, while TCRdb's copy carries only in-frame clones and drops some. This table holds under 150,000 clones, approximately 67% found once. Germline V gene data show CDR1 as SNHLY and CDR2 as FYNNEI. V shed 6 bases and J shed 0 bases, with 10 bases lying between them. The CDR3 loop spans 14 amino acids. Worth noting for this clone: Antigen specificity is unknown.

V gene TRBV2 combines with J gene TRBJ2-3, with TRBD1 as a possible D gene (6 bases). The sequence derives from a young man in good health and CMV-seropositive. Sequencing was done on a sample of PBMCs. CDR3: CASRNRESTDTQYF. The CDR3 bases are TGTGCCAGCAGGAACAGGGAAAGCACAGATACGCAGTATTTT.